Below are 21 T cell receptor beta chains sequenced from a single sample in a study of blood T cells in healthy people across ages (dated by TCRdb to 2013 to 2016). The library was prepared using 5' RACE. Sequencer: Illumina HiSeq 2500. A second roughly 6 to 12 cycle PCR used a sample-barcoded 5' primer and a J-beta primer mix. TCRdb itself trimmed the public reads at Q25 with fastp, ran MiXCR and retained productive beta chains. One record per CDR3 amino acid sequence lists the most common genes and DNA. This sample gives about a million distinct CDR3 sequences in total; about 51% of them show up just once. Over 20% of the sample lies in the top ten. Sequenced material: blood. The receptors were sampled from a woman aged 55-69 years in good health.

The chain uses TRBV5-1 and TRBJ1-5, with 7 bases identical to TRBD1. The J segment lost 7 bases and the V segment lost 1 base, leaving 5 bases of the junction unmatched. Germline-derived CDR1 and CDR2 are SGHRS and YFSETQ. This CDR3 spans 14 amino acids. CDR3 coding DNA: TGCGCCAGCAGCTTGCGGCAGGGGGAACAGCCCCAGCATTTT. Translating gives CASSLRQGEQPQHF.

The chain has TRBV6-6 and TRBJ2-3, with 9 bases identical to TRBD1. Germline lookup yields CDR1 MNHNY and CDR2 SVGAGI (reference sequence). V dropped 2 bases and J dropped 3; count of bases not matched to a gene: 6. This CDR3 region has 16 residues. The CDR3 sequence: CASSYTRTGETDTQYF. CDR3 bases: TGTGCCAGCAGTTACACCAGGACAGGGGAGACAGATACGCAGTATTTT.

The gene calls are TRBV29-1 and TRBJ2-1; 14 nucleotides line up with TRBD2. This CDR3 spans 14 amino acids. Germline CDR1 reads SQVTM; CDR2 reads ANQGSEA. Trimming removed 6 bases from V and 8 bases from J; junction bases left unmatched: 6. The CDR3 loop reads CSVGLAGERDEQFF. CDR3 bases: TGCAGCGTGGGACTAGCGGGAGAAAGGGATGAGCAGTTCTTC.

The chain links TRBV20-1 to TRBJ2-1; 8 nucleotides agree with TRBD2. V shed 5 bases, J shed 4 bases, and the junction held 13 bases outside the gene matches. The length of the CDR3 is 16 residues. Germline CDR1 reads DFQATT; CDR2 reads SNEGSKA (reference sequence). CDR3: CSAQDPSGRFYNEQFF. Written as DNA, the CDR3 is TGCAGTGCTCAGGATCCAAGCGGGAGATTTTACAATGAGCAGTTCTTC.

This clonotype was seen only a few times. CDR3 nucleotides: TGTGCCAGCAGCTCAGCGGGCCCAGATACGCAGTATTTT. It yields the protein CASSSAGPDTQYF. This rearrangement joins TRBV7-2 to TRBJ2-3; maybe TRBD2 (6 bases). V lost 4 bases and J lost 4, with 9 bases in between. The CDR3 runs to 13 residues. CDR1 is SGHTA and CDR2 is FQGNSA in the germline V gene.

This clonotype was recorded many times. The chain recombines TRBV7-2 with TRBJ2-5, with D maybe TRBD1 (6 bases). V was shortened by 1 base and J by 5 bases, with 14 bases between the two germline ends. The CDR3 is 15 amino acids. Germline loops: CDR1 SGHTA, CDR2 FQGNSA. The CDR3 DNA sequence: TGTGCCAGCAGCTTAGGAAACAGGGCTAGCGAGACCCAGTACTTC. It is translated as CASSLGNRASETQYF.

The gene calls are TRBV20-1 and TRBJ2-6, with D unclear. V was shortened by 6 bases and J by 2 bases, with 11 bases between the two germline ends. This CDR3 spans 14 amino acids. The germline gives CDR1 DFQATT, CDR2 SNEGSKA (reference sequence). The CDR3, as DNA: TGCAGTGCACCTTTCCCGGCTGGGGCCAACGTCCTGACTTTC. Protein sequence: CSAPFPAGANVLTF.

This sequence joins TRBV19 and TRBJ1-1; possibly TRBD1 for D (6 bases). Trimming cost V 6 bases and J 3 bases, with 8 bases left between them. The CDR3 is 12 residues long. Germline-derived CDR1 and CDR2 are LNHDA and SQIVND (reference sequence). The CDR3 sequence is CASSHRDTEAFF. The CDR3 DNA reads TGTGCCAGTAGCCACAGGGACACTGAAGCTTTCTTT. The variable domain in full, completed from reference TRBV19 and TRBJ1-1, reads DGGITQSPKYLFRKEGQNVTLSCEQNLNHDAMYWYRQDPGQGLRLIYYSQIVNDFQKGDIAEGYSVSREKKESFPLTVTSAQKNPTAFYLCASSHRDTEAFFGQGTRLTVV.

CDR3 bases: TGTGCCAGCAGCCAACGAAGCAGGGGCGGCTCTGGGGCCAACGTCCTGACTTTC. Residues: CASSQRSRGGSGANVLTF. This chain connects TRBV3-1 to TRBJ2-6; a weak D match, TRBD1 (6 bases). With 2 bases removed from V and 0 bases from J, the gap between germline ends came to 14 bases. The CDR3 covers 18 residues. The germline CDR1 and CDR2 sequences are LGHDT and YNNKEL (reference sequence).

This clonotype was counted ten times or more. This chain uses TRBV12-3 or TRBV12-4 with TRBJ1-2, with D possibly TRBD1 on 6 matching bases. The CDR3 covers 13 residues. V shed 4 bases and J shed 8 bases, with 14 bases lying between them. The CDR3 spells CASSSAGTMGYTF. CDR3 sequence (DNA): TGTGCCAGCAGTTCAGCCGGGACAATGGGCTACACCTTC.

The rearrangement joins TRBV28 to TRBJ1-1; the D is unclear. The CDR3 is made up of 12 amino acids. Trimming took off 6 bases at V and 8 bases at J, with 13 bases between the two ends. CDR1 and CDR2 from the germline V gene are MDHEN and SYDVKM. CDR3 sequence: CASSSEVGEAFF. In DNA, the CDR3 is TGTGCCAGCAGCTCAGAAGTGGGGGAAGCTTTCTTT.

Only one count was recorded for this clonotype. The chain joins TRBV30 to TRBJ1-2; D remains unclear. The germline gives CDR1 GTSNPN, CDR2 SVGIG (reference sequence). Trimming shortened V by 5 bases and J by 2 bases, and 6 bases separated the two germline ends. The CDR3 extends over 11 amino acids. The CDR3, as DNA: TGTGCCTGGCAACGAAACTATGGCTACACCTTC. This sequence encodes CAWQRNYGYTF.

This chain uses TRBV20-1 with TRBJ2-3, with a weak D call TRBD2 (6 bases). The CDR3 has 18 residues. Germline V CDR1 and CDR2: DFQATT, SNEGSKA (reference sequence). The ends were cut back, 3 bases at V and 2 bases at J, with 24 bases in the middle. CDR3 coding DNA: TGCAGTGCTAGGCCCATCCCGGGACTCCAACGTGCCACAGATACGCAGTATTTT. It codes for CSARPIPGLQRATDTQYF.

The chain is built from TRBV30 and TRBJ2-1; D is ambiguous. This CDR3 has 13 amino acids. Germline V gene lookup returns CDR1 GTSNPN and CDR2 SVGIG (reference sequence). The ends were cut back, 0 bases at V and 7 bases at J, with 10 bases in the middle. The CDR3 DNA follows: TGTGCCTGGAGTGTAACTCACCAGAATGAGCAGTTCTTC. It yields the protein CAWSVTHQNEQFF.

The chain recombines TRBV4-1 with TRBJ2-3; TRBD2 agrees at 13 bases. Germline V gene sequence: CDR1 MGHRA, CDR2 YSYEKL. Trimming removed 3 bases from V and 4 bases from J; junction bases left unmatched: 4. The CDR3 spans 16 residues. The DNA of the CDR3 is TGCGCCAGCAGCCACCGACTAGCGGGAGGACCAGATACGCAGTATTTT. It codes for CASSHRLAGGPDTQYF.

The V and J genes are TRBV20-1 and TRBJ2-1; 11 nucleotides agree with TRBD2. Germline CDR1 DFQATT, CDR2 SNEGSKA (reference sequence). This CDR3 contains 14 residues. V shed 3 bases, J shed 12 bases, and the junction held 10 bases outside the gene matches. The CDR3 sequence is CSASPLAGGFRQFF. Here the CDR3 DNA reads TGCAGTGCTAGCCCTCTAGCGGGAGGATTTCGGCAGTTCTTC.

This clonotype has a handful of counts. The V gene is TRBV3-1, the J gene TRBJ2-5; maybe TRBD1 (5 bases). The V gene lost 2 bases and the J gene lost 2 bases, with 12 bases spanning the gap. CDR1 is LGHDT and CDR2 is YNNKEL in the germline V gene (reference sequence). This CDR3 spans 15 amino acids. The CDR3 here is CASSQFGDRQETQYF. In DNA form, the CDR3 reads TGTGCCAGCAGCCAATTCGGAGACAGACAAGAGACCCAGTACTTC.

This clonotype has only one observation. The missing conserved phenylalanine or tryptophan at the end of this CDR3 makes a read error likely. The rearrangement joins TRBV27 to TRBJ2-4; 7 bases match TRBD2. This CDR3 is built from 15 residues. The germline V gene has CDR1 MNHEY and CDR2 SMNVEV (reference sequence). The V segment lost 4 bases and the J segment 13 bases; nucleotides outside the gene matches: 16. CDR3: CASSSWRGEGREQYL. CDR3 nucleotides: TGTGCCAGCAGTTCCTGGAGAGGGGAGGGTCGTGAGCAGTACCTC.

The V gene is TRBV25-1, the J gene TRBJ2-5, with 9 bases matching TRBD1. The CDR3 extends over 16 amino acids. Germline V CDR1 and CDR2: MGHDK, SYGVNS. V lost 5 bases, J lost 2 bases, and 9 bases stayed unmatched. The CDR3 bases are TGTGCCAGCAGTAACCCTTTGGGACAGGGACAAGAGACCCAGTACTTC. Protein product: CASSNPLGQGQETQYF. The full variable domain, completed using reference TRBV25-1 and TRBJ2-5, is EADIYQTPRYLVIGTGKKITLECSQTMGHDKMYWYQQDPGMELHLIHYSYGVNSTEKGDLSSESTVSRIRTEHFPLTLESARPSHTSQYLCASSNPLGQGQETQYFGPGTRLLVL.

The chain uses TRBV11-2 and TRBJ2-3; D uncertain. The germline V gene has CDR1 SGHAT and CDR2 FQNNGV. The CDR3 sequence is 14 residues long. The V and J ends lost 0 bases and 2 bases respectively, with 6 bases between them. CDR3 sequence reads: CASSLEMITDTQYF. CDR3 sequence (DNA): TGTGCCAGCAGCTTAGAAATGATCACAGATACGCAGTATTTT. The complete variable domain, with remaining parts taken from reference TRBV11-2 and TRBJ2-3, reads EAGVAQSPRYKIIEKRQSVAFWCNPISGHATLYWYQQILGQGPKLLIQFQNNGVVDDSQLPKDRFSAERLKGVDSTLKIQPAKLEDSAVYLCASSLEMITDTQYFGPGTRLTVL.

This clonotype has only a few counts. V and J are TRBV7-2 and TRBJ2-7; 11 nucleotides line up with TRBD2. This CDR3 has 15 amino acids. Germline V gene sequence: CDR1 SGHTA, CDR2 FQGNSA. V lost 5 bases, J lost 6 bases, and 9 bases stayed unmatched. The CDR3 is CASSITSGGRREQYF. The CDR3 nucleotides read TGTGCCAGCAGCATTACTAGCGGGGGCCGTCGCGAGCAGTACTTC.